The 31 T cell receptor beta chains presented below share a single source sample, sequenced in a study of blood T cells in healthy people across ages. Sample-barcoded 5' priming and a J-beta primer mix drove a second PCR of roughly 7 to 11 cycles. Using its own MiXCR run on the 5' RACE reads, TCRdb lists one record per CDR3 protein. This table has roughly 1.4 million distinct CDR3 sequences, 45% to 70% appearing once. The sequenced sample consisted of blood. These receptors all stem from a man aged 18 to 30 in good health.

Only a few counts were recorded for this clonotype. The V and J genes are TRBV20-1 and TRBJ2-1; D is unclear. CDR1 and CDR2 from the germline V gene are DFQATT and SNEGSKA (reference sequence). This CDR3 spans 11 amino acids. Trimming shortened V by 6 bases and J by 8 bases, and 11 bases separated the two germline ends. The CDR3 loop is CSATDVYEQFF. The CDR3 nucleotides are TGCAGTGCCACCGACGTCTATGAGCAGTTCTTC.

CDR3 nucleotides: TGTGCCAGCCGGACTGCCATCAACTACGAGCAGTACTTC. It is translated as CASRTAINYEQYF. The rearrangement links TRBV6-2 or TRBV6-3 to TRBJ2-7; tentatively, D is TRBD2 (5 bases). CDR3 size: 13 residues. CDR1 is MNHEY and CDR2 is SVGEGT in the germline V gene. V was pared by 8 bases and J by 3 bases, with 14 bases between.

CDR3 sequence reads: CAITAGAGELFF. In DNA, the CDR3 is TGTGCCATCACAGCAGGGGCCGGGGAGCTGTTTTTT. The rearrangement links TRBV10-3 to TRBJ2-2, with D tentatively TRBD1 (6 bases). Germline values: CDR1 ENHRY, CDR2 SYGVKD. The CDR3 is 12 amino acids. V gave up 7 bases and J gave up 6 bases, with 9 bases separating them.

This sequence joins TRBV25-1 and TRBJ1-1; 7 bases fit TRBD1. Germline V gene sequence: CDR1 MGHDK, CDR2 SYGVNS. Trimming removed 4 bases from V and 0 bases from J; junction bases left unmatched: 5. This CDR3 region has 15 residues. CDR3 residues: CASSGLGQMNTEAFF. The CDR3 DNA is TGTGCCAGCAGTGGTCTGGGACAGATGAACACTGAAGCTTTCTTT.

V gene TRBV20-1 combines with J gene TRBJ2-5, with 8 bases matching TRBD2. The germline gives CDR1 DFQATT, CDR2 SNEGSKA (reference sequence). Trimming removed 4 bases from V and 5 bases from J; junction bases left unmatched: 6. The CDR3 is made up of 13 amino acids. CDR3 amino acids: CSAKAGVGETQYF. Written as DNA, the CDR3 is TGCAGTGCTAAAGCGGGAGTTGGGGAGACCCAGTACTTC.

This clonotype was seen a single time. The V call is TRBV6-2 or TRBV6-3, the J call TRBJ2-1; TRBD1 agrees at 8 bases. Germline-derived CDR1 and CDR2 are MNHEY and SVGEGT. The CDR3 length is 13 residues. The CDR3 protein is CGIGQGVFNEQFF. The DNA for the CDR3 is TGTGGGATCGGACAGGGTGTCTTTAATGAGCAGTTCTTC.

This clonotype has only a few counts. The CDR3 loop reads CSANPKEGFSYEQYF. CDR3 nucleotide sequence: TGCAGTGCCAACCCTAAAGAGGGCTTTTCCTACGAGCAGTACTTC. The chain has TRBV20-1 and TRBJ2-7; weak D call: TRBD2 (5 bases). Germline CDR1 and CDR2: DFQATT and SNEGSKA (reference sequence). There are 15 residues in the CDR3. V lost 6 bases and J 1 base, leaving 19 bases between the germline ends.

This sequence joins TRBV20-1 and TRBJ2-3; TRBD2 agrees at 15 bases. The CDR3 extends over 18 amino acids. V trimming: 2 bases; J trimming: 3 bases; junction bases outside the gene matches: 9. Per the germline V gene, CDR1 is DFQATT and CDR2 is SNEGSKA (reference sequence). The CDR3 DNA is TGCAGTGCTAGACCAGAGGGACTAGCGGGGGGAATAACAGATACGCAGTATTTT. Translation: CSARPEGLAGGITDTQYF.

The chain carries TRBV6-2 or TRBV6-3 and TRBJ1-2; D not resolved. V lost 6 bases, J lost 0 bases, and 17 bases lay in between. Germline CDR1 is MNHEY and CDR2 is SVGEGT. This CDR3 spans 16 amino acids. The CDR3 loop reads CASRVALIRANYGYTF. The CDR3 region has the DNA TGTGCCAGCAGGGTGGCATTAATCCGGGCTAACTATGGCTACACCTTC.

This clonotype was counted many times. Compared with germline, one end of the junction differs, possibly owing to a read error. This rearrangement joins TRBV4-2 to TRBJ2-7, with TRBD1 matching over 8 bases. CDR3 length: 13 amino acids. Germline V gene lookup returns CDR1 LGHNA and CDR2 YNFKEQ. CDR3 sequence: CASSQGTGYEQYF. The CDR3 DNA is TGCGCCAGCAGCCAAGGGACAGGCTACGAGCAGTACTTC.

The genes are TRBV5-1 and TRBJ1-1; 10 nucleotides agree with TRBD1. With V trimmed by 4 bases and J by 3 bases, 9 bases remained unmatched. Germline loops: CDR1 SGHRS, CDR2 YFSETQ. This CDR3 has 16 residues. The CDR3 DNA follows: TGCGCCAGCAGCCTAGGACAGGGGGAGAGGGACACTGAAGCTTTCTTT. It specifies CASSLGQGERDTEAFF.

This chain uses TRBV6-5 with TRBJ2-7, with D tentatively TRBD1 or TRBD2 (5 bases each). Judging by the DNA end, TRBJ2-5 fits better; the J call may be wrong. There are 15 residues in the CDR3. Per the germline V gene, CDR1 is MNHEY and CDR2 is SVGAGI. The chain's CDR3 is CASTQRGRGAETQYF. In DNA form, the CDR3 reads TGTGCCAGCACCCAAAGAGGGAGAGGGGCAGAGACCCAGTACTTC.

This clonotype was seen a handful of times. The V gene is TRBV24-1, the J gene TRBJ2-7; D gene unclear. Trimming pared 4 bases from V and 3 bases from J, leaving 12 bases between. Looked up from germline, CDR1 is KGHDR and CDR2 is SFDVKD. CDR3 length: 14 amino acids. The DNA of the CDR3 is TGTGCCACCAGTGAAAAGGGAAGGTACTACGAGCAGTACTTC. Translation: CATSEKGRYYEQYF.

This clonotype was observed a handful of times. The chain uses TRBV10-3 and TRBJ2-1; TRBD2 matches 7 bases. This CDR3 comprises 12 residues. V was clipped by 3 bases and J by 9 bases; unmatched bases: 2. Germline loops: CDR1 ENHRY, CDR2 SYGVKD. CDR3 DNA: TGTGCCATCAGTGACGGGGAGGGTGAGCAGTTCTTC. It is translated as CAISDGEGEQFF.

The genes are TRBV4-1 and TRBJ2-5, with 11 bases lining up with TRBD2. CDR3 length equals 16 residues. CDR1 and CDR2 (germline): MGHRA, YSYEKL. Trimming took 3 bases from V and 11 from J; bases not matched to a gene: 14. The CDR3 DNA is TGCGCCAGCAGCCAGCGACAGACTAGCGGGGACAATGAGCAGTACTTC. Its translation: CASSQRQTSGDNEQYF.

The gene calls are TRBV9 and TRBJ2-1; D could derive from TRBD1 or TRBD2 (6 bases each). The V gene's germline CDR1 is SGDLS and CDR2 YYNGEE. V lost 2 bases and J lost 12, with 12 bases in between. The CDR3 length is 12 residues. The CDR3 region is CASSVGGQGQFF. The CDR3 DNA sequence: TGTGCCAGCAGCGTGGGGGGACAAGGGCAGTTCTTC.

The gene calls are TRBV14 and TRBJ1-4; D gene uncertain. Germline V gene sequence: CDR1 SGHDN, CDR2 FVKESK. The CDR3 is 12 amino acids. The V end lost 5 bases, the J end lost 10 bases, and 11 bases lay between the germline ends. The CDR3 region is CASSSEMRKLFF. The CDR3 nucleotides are TGTGCCAGCAGCTCAGAAATGAGAAAACTGTTTTTT.

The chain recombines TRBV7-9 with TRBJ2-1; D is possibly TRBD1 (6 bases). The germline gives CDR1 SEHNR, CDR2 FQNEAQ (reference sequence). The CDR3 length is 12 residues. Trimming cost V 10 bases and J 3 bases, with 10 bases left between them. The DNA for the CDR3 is TGTGCCACCAGGGACATCTACAATGAGCAGTTCTTC. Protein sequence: CATRDIYNEQFF.

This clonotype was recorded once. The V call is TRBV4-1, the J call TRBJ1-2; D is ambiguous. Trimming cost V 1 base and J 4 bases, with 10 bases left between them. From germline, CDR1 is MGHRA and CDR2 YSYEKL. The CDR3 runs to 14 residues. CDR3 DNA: TGCGCCAGCAGCCAAGCAGGCCGGATCTATGGCTACACCTTC. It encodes CASSQAGRIYGYTF.

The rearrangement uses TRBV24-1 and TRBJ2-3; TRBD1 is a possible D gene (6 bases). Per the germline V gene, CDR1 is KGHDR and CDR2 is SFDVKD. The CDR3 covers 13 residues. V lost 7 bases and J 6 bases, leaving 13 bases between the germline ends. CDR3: CATSPSGADTQYF. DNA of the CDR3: TGTGCCACCAGCCCTTCAGGGGCGGATACGCAGTATTTT.

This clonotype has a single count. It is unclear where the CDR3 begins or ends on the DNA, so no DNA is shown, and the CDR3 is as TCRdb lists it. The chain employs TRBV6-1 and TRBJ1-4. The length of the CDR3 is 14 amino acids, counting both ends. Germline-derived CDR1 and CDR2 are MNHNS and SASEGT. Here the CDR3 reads CASSVAQGNEKPFF.

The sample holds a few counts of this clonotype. In DNA, the CDR3 is TGTGCCAGCAGCCCCTTAGCTAGCGGGAGACTACGGAATGAGCAGTTCTTC. Protein sequence: CASSPLASGRLRNEQFF. This chain connects TRBV5-5 to TRBJ2-1; 10 bases are shared with TRBD2. This CDR3 contains 17 residues. CDR1 is SGHKS, CDR2 YYEKEE, per germline (reference sequence). V was pared by 4 bases and J by 7 bases, with 14 bases of the junction left unmatched.

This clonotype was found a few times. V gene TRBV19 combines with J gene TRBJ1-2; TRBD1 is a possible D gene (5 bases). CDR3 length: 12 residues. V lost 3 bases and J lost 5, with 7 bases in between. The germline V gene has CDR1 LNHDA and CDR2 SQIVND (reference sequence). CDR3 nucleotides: TGTGCCAGTAGTATCCAGGGTTATGGCTACACCTTC. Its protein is CASSIQGYGYTF.

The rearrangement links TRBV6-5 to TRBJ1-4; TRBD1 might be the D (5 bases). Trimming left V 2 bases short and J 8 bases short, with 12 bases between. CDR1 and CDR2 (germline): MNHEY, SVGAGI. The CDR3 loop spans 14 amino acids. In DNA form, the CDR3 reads TGTGCCAGCAGTTACATAGGGGTTGAGGAAAAACTGTTTTTT. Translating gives CASSYIGVEEKLFF.

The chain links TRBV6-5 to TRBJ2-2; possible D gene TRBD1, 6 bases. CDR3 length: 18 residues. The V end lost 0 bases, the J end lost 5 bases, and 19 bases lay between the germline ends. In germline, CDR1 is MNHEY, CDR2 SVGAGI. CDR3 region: CASSYSKRWGPSTGELFF. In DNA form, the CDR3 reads TGTGCCAGCAGTTACTCAAAACGGTGGGGGCCCTCGACCGGGGAGCTGTTTTTT.

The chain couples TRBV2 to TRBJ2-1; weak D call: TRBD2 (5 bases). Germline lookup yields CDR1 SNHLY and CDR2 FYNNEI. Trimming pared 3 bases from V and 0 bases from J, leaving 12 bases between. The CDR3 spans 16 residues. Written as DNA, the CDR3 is TGTGCCAGCAGTGAGAGGGTATGGAGCTCCTACAATGAGCAGTTCTTC. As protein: CASSERVWSSYNEQFF.

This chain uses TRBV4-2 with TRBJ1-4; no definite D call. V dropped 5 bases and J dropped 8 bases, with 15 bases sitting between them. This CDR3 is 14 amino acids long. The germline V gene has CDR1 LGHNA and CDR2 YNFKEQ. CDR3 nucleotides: TGTGCCAGCAGCATAGAACCGGGTTGGGAAAAACTGTTTTTT. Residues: CASSIEPGWEKLFF.

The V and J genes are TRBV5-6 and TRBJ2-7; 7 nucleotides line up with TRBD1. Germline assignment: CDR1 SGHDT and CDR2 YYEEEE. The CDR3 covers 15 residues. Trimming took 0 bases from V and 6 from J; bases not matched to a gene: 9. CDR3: CASSLDRDSRTEQYF. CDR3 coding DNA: TGTGCCAGCAGCTTGGACCGGGACAGTCGAACCGAGCAGTACTTC.

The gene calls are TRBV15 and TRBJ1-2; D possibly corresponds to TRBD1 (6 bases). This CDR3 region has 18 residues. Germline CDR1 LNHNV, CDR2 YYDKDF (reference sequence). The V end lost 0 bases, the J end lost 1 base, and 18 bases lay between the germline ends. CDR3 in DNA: TGTGCCACCAGCAGAGATGAGCCAGGAAAAGGGGGTAACTATGGCTACACCTTC. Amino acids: CATSRDEPGKGGNYGYTF.

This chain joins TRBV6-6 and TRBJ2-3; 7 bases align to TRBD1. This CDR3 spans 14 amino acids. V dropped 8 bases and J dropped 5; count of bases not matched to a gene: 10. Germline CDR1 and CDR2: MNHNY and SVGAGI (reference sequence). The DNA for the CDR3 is TGTGCCAGCGCACCTGACAGGGTATTAGATACGCAGTATTTT. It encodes CASAPDRVLDTQYF.

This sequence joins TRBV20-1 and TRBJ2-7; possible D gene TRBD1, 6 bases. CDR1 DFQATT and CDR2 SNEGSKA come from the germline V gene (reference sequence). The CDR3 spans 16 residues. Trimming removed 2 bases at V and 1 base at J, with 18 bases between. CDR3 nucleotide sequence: TGCAGTGCTAGACGGCAGGGGATTGCGGTATCCTACGAGCAGTACTTC. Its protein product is CSARRQGIAVSYEQYF.